This T cell receptor beta chain was captured by sequencing in a study of blood T cells in healthy people across ages. Findings and caveats of the study: Comparison with aged donors showed that long-lived donors had more naive CD4+ cells and higher diversity. When one million T cells were used, diversity estimates were thought to be underestimates.

Through a sample-barcoded 5' primer and a J-beta primer mix, a second PCR was run for roughly 6 to 11 cycles. TCRdb itself ran the 5' RACE reads through MiXCR, one entry per CDR3 protein. The table includes around 1,000,000 distinct CDR3 sequences, about 25% detected once. This clonotype has only a few counts. Its specificity is not known. These data were also reused for a study on T cells of mothers and their children. From that second work: In this cohort, donors were a few healthy Caucasian mothers plus their six children.

The sample was blood. The source of this sequence is a girl aged 2 to 10 in good health.

In DNA form, the CDR3 reads TGCGCCAGCAGCTTGGGTGCCGGCGGGGGCTACGAGCAGTACTTC. Its protein is CASSLGAGGGYEQYF. The V gene is TRBV5-1, the J gene TRBJ2-7; TRBD2 matches at 7 bases. The CDR3 is 15 residues long. With V trimmed by 0 bases and J by 3 bases, 6 bases remained unmatched. CDR1 SGHRS and CDR2 YFSETQ come from the germline V gene.